One T cell receptor beta chain is described in this entry. The CDR3 loop spans 17 amino acids. The V gene's germline CDR1 is LNHNV and CDR2 YYDKDF (reference sequence). V lost 0 bases, J lost 1 base, and 13 bases lay in between. The entry originates in a study of shared clonotypes between healthy human individuals. Background on the study: Researchers drew samples from a couple of women and a few men aged 18 to 49.

Original processing notes: Junction-only immunoSEQ data arrived without quality scores, meaning filtering differed. The protocol was immunoSEQ multiplex PCR, while the TCRdb copy is restricted to in-frame clones and leaves out a portion. D and trimming were read from the DNA, whereas the V and J calls and clone size are those reported in that table. Counted here are hundreds of thousands of clones, 96% occurring once; the ten biggest clones make up less than 0.25%. Naive CD8 cells, CD45RO-negative and positively selected for CCR7, excluded terminally differentiated effector memory CD45RA+ cells. Each of the donors was a healthy adult who was HIV-negative and had not had a recent acute infection or vaccination.

This sequence originates from a man younger than 40 in good health. The chain employs TRBV15 and TRBJ1-5; TRBD1 is a possible D gene (5 bases). Source material: naive CD8+ T cells sorted from blood. The CDR3 loop reads CATSRDLGGVSNQPQHF. In DNA, the CDR3 is TGTGCCACCAGCAGAGATCTCGGGGGAGTGAGCAATCAGCCCCAGCATTTT.